The rows below give T cell receptor beta chains drawn from one sample of a study of cytomegalovirus exposure and HLA in healthy donors. Produced via immunoSEQ multiplex PCR; TCRdb's table is partial and in-frame only. The sample has under 75,000 clones, approximately 92% seen once. Specimen: PBMCs. The receptors here all came from a young man in good health and CMV-seropositive. The CDR3 runs from the conserved cysteine through the conserved F or W. The D gene is left open where the match is weak. Rows may omit the clone size; those that give it use once, few, many or a size class.

v_call	j_call	clone_size	d_call	cdr3_aa	cdr3_nt
TRBV5-1	TRBJ1-2	NA	NA	CASSLGASGNYGYTF	TGCGCCAGCAGCTTGGGGGCCTCAGGGAACTATGGCTACACCTTC
TRBV9	TRBJ2-1	NA	TRBD2	CASSVGPGGAGGYNEQFF	TGTGCCAGCAGCGTAGGCCCAGGGGGAGCGGGAGGATACAATGAGCAGTTCTTC
TRBV7-8	TRBJ2-7	NA	TRBD1	CASSFTGTGIHEQYF	TGTGCCAGCAGCTTCACCGGGACAGGGATCCACGAGCAGTACTTC
TRBV7-9	TRBJ2-5	NA	NA	CASSLAGDVETQYF	TGTGCCAGCAGCTTAGCAGGGGATGTTGAGACCCAGTACTTC
TRBV30	TRBJ1-4	NA	NA	CAWSSPRRGVVGEKLFF	TGTGCCTGGAGTAGCCCAAGGCGCGGGGTTGTAGGTGAAAAACTGTTTTTT
TRBV9	TRBJ2-6	NA	TRBD1	CASTRYGTGDSGANVLTF	TGTGCCAGCACCAGGTACGGGACAGGTGACTCTGGGGCCAACGTCCTGACTTTC
TRBV5-1	TRBJ2-7	NA	TRBD2	CASSLICMASGIYEQYF	TGCGCCAGCAGCTTAATTTGTATGGCTAGCGGGATTTACGAGCAGTACTTC
TRBV27	TRBJ2-7	NA	NA	CASSLNERVYEQYF	TGTGCCAGCAGTTTAAACGAAAGAGTCTACGAGCAGTACTTC
TRBV27	TRBJ1-1	NA	NA	CASSFTAARVITVEAFF	TGTGCCAGCAGTTTTACCGCGGCCCGTGTTATCACCGTTGAAGCTTTCTTT
TRBV28	TRBJ2-3	NA	TRBD1	CASTRTGYTDTQYF	TGTGCCAGCACAAGGACAGGCTACACAGATACGCAGTATTTT
TRBV30	TRBJ2-3	once	NA	CAWSVQDTQYF	TGTGCCTGGAGTGTACAGGATACGCAGTATTTT